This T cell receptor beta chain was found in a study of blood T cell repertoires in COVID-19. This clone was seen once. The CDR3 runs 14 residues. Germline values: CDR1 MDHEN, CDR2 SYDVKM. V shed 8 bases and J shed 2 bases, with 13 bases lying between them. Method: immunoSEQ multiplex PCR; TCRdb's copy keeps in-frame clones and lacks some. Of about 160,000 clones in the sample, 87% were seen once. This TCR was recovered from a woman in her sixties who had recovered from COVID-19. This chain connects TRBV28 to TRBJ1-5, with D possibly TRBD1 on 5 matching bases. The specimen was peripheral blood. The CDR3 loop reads CASFVQGGNQPQHF. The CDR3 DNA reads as TGTGCCAGCTTCGTCCAGGGCGGCAATCAGCCCCAGCATTTT. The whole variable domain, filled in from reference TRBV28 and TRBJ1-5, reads DVKVTQSSRYLVKRTGEKVFLECVQDMDHENMFWYRQDPGLGLRLIYFSYDVKMKEKGDIPEGYSVSREKKERFSLILESASTNQTSMYLCASFVQGGNQPQHFGDGTRLSIL.